The rows below give T cell receptor beta chains drawn from one sample of a study of T cells after somatic rescue of genetic block. Measured with immunoSEQ multiplex PCR; TCRdb has only the in-frame clones, and not every one. Of just over 8,000 clones in the sample, roughly 76% were seen once. Specimen: peripheral blood mononuclear cells (PBMCs). Source of these receptors: a boy aged 10-17 years. Each CDR3 is given with its conserved first and last residue. Each record gives: J gene, clone size, V gene, D gene, CDR3 DNA, CDR3 protein. D genes are given only for firm matches. The size field is filled for only some rows; it gives once, few, many or a size class.

TRBJ2-3	.	TRBV27	TRBD2	TGTGCAGCGGGAGCCATCACAGATACGCAGTATTTT	CAAGAITDTQYF
TRBJ1-2	.	TRBV29-1	.	TGCAGCGTTGTGAGCGTGTGGGACTATGGCTACACCTTC	CSVVSVWDYGYTF
TRBJ2-1	few	TRBV15	TRBD2	TGTGCCACCAGCAGTACTAGCGACAATGAGCAGTTCTTC	CATSSTSDNEQFF
TRBJ2-3	.	TRBV9	.	TGTGCCAGCAGCGTAGTGGGGGAGTTGATCACAGATACGCAGTATTTT	CASSVVGELITDTQYF
TRBJ2-4	.	TRBV27	TRBD1	TGTGCCAGCAGTTCCTGGACAGGGCGAGGGGTTGGCCAGAACATTCAGTACTTC	CASSSWTGRGVGQNIQYF
TRBJ1-2	.	TRBV4-3	.	TGCGCCAGCAGCCAAGATTTCTGGGACCTTAGGGGCTACACCTTC	CASSQDFWDLRGYTF
TRBJ1-1	.	TRBV28	.	TGTGCCAGCAGTCCCCCGGGGCTGCGTGCTTTCTTT	CASSPPGLRAFF
TRBJ2-2	once	TRBV18	.	TGTGCCAGCTCACCTTCGGGGTCCACCACCGGGGAGCTGTTTTTT	CASSPSGSTTGELFF
TRBJ2-7	once	TRBV7-9	.	TGTGCCAGCAGCTCGGAAGCGCGTGCTTTTTACGAGCAGTACTTC	CASSSEARAFYEQYF
TRBJ1-1	.	TRBV4-3	.	TGCGCCAGCAGCCAAGAAGTCCCTGTTGGAGGGTTCACTGAAGCTTTCTTT	CASSQEVPVGGFTEAFF
TRBJ1-1	.	TRBV11-2	.	TGTGCCAGCTCTAAAGTGCGCCCGAACACTGAAGCTTTCTTT	CASSKVRPNTEAFF
TRBJ1-2	few	TRBV5-1	.	TGCGCCAGTACTCCAGGGGATGCCTTTGCCTACACCTTC	CASTPGDAFAYTF
TRBJ2-7	few	TRBV11-3	TRBD1	TGTGCCAGCAGCTTAGGGACCGGGACAGGCTCCTACGAGCAGTACTTC	CASSLGTGTGSYEQYF
TRBJ2-1	.	TRBV29-1	TRBD2	TGCAGCGTGGCGGGGGGGACCTACAATGAGCAGTTCTTC	CSVAGGTYNEQFF
TRBJ2-1	.	TRBV11-2	TRBD2	TGTGCCAGCAGCTCCGACGGACTAGCGGGCAATGAGCAGTTCTTC	CASSSDGLAGNEQFF
TRBJ2-7	.	TRBV19	.	TGTGCCAGTAGCAATATGGGGGGATACGAGCAGTACTTC	CASSNMGGYEQYF
TRBJ1-2	.	TRBV19	.	TGTGCCAGTAGCAACCGTGACAGGTCTAACTATGGCTACACCTTC	CASSNRDRSNYGYTF
TRBJ2-5	once	TRBV20-1	.	TGCAGTGGGGTGCTTCGAGAGACCCAGTACTTC	CSGVLRETQYF
TRBJ1-2	few	TRBV4-3	.	TGCGCCAGCAGCCAAAACCTACCGGGACACCAAAACTATGGCTACACCTTC	CASSQNLPGHQNYGYTF
TRBJ2-1	.	TRBV25-1	.	TGTGCCAGCAGTGACGACAGCAGATCCTACAATGAGCAGTTCTTC	CASSDDSRSYNEQFF
TRBJ2-7	.	TRBV6-5	TRBD2	TGTGCCAGCAGTTACTCAACTAGCGGGTTCTACGAGCAGTACTTC	CASSYSTSGFYEQYF
TRBJ2-3	.	TRBV6-4	TRBD2	TGTGCCAGCAGTGACTCTCCTAGCGGGAGTCTGGGAGATACGCAGTATTTT	CASSDSPSGSLGDTQYF
TRBJ2-1	.	TRBV2	TRBD2	TGTGCCAGCAGTCAGTGGACTAGCGGGCCTAGCTCCTACAATGAGCAGTTCTTC	CASSQWTSGPSSYNEQFF
TRBJ2-6	.	TRBV5-8	.	TGTGCCGTCGGGGAGAGGGGGGCCAACGTCCTGACTTTC	CAVGERGANVLTF
TRBJ2-7	once	TRBV4-1	TRBD2	TGCGCCAGCAGCCAAGACCCGGCTAGCGGACACTACGAGCAGTACTTC	CASSQDPASGHYEQYF
TRBJ2-5	.	TRBV7-2	.	TGTGCCAGCAATTTAAGACGGGCCCAAGAGACCCAGTACTTC	CASNLRRAQETQYF
TRBJ2-1	.	TRBV4-2	.	TGTGCCAGCAGCCAGCCCTACAATGAGCAGTTCTTC	CASSQPYNEQFF
TRBJ2-4	.	TRBV7-2	.	TGTGCCAGCAGCTTAAAGGACATTCAGTACTTC	CASSLKDIQYF
TRBJ2-2	.	TRBV7-4	.	TGTGCCAGCAGCTCTAGGAGGAGTAGAATCCGGGGAGCTGTTTTT	CASSSRRSRIRGAVF
TRBJ2-2	.	TRBV9	.	TGTGCCAGCAGCGTATTATCCGGGGAGCTGTTTTTT	CASSVLSGELFF
TRBJ1-1	.	TRBV2	.	TGTGCCAGCAGTGTGGAGACTGAAGCTTTCTTT	CASSVETEAFF
TRBJ2-7	.	TRBV5-1	.	TGCGCCAGCAGCCCCAGGTTAGGAGCCTACGAGCAGTACTTC	CASSPRLGAYEQYF
TRBJ2-7	.	TRBV4-3	.	TGCGCCAGCAGCCAAGATTACCCGGGTGGGAGCTACGAGCAGTACTTC	CASSQDYPGGSYEQYF
TRBJ2-5	.	TRBV5-5	.	TGTGCCAGCGGCCTTTTCCCCCAGTCCAGGGAAGAGACCCAGTACTTC	CASGLFPQSREETQYF
TRBJ2-2	.	TRBV7-8	.	TGTGCCAGCAGCTTCGTGAACACCGGGGAGCTGTTTTTT	CASSFVNTGELFF
TRBJ1-3	.	TRBV6-5	TRBD1	TGTGCCAGCAGTTACTCGAAGGGGGCGGTTAACACCATATATTTT	CASSYSKGAVNTIYF
TRBJ1-6	medium-sized	TRBV4-3	.	TGCGCCAGCAGCCAGTCTAGGGTGAATAATTCACCCCTCCACTTT	CASSQSRVNNSPLHF